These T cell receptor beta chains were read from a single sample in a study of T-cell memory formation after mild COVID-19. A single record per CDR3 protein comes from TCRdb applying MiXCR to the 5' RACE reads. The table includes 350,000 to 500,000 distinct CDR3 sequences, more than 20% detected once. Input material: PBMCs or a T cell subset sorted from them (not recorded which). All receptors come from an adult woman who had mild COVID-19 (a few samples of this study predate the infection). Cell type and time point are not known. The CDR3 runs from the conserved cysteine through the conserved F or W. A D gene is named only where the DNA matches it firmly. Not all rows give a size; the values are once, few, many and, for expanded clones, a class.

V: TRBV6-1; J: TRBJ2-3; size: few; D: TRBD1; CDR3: CASSETGFLDTQYF; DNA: TGTGCCAGCAGTGAGACAGGGTTCCTAGATACGCAGTATTTT
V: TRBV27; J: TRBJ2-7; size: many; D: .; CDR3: CASSLSASWVHEQYF; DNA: TGTGCCAGCAGTTTATCAGCTAGTTGGGTCCACGAGCAGTACTTC
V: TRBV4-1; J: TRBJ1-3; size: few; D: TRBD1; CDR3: CASSQPGGFLSGNTIYF; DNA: TGCGCCAGCAGCCAACCAGGGGGCTTTCTCTCTGGAAACACCATATATTTT
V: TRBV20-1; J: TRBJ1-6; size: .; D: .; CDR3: CSAIGSYNSPLHF; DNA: TGCAGTGCTATAGGCTCCTATAATTCACCCCTCCACTTT
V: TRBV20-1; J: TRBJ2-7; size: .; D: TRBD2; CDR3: CSATAGGAYEQYF; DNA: TGCAGTGCTACAGCGGGGGGAGCCTACGAGCAGTACTTC
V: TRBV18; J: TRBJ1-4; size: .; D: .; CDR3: CASSRSGPGTNEKLFF; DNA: TGTGCCAGCTCACGATCGGGGCCGGGTACTAATGAAAAACTGTTTTTT
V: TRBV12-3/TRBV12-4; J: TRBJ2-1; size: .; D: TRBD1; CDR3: CASQTGGINEQFF; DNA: TGTGCCAGCCAAACAGGGGGCATCAATGAGCAGTTCTTC
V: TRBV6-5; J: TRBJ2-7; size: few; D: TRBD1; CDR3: CASSQGQGPAYEQYF; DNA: TGTGCCAGCAGTCAGGGACAGGGGCCAGCCTACGAGCAGTACTTC
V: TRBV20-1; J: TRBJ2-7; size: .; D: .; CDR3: CSARDASGTYSYEQYF; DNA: TGCAGTGCTAGAGATGCATCCGGGACTTACTCCTACGAGCAGTACTTC
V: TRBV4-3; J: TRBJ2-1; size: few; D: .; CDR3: CASSQLGRREEQFF; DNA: TGCGCCAGCAGCCAGCTGGGTCGAAGGGAAGAGCAGTTCTTC
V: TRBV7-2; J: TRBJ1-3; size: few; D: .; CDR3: CASSLGPEDTIYF; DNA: TGTGCCAGCAGCTTAGGGCCGGAGGACACCATATATTTT
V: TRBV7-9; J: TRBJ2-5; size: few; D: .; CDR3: CASSLALVGRGETQYF; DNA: TGTGCCAGCAGCTTAGCACTGGTGGGCAGAGGAGAGACCCAGTACTTC
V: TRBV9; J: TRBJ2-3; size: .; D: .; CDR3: CASSVGRGQSTDTQYF; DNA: TGTGCCAGCAGCGTAGGCCGGGGGCAAAGCACAGATACGCAGTATTTT
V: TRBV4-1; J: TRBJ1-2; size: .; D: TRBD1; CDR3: CASSTPGTGGGGYTF; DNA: TGCGCCAGCAGCACCCCGGGGACAGGGGGCGGTGGCTACACCTTC
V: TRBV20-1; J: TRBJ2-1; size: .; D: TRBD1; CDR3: CSARDRQGHNEQFF; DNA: TGCAGTGCTAGAGATCGACAGGGACACAATGAGCAGTTCTTC
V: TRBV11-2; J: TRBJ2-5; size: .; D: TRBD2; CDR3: CASCSSGRGQETQYF; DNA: TGTGCCAGCTGCTCCAGCGGGAGGGGACAAGAGACCCAGTACTTC
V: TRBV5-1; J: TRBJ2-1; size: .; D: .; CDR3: CASSLPTTVGNEQFF; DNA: TGCGCCAGCAGCTTGCCGACGACCGTTGGCAATGAGCAGTTCTTC
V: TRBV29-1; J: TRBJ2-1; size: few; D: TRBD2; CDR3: CSFKGAGVSYNEQFF; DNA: TGCAGCTTCAAGGGAGCGGGGGTTTCCTACAATGAGCAGTTCTTC
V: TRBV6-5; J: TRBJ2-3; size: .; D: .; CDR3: CASRGNGADTQYF; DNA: TGTGCCAGCAGAGGTAATGGTGCAGATACGCAGTATTTT
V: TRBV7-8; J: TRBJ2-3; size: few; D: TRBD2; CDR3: CASSLIRARDYTDTQYF; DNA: TGTGCCAGCAGCTTAATCCGTGCGCGGGACTACACAGATACGCAGTATTTT
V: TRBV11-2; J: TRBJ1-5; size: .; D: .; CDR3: CASSLDGGRAQDNSNQPQHF; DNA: TGTGCCAGCAGCTTAGATGGCGGCAGGGCTCAGGACAATAGCAATCAGCCCCAGCATTTT
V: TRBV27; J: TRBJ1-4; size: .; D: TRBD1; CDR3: CASSSYGQVRNEKLFF; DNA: TGTGCCAGCAGTTCTTACGGACAGGTCCGGAATGAAAAACTGTTTTTT
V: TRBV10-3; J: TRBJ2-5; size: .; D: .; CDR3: CAISESNRETQYF; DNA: TGTGCCATCAGTGAGTCTAACAGAGAGACCCAGTACTTC
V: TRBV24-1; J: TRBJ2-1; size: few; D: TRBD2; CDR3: CATSSQRGVYNEQFF; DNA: TGTGCCACCAGTTCCCAGCGGGGGGTTTACAATGAGCAGTTCTTC
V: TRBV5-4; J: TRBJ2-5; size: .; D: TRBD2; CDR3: CASSLEGRVETQYF; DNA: TGTGCCAGCAGCTTGGAGGGGAGGGTGGAGACCCAGTACTTC
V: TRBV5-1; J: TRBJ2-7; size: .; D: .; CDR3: CASSLEGANEQYF; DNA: TGCGCCAGCAGCTTGGAAGGGGCGAACGAGCAGTACTTC
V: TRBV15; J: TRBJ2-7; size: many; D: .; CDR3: CATSRTRTAYEQYF; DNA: TGTGCCACCAGCCGAACCAGGACAGCCTACGAGCAGTACTTC
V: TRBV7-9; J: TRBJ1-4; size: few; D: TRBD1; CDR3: CASSPTGQGAEKLFF; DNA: TGTGCCAGCAGCCCCACCGGACAGGGGGCTGAAAAACTGTTTTTT
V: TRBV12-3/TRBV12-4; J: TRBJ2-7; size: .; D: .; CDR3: CASSQPRGEQYF; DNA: TGTGCCAGCAGCCAGCCCCGTGGGGAGCAGTACTTC
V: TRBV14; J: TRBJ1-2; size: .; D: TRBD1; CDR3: CASSLTGAGYTF; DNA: TGTGCCAGCAGCCTTACAGGGGCTGGCTACACCTTC
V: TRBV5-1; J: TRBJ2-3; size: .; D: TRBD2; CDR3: CASSLRPGGDTQYF; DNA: TGCGCCAGCAGCCTCCGCCCCGGGGGGGATACGCAGTATTTT
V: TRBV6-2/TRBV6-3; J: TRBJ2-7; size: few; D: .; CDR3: CASSYLTPATWPIYEQYF; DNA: TGTGCCAGCAGTTATCTGACTCCGGCGACCTGGCCAATCTACGAGCAGTACTTC
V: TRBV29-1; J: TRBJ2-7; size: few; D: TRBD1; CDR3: CSVRDRGSEQYF; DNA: TGCAGCGTTCGGGACAGGGGAAGCGAGCAGTACTTC
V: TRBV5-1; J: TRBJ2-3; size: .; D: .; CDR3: CASSLGGRGDTDTQYF; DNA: TGCGCCAGCAGCTTGGGCGGCAGGGGGGACACAGATACGCAGTATTTT
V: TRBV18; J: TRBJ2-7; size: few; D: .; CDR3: CASSPFALSEEQYF; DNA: TGTGCCAGCTCACCATTTGCCCTATCGGAGGAGCAGTACTTC
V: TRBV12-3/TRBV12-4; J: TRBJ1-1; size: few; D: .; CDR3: CASRSGPLDTGTEAFF; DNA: TGTGCCAGCAGATCCGGGCCTCTGGACACCGGGACTGAAGCTTTCTTT
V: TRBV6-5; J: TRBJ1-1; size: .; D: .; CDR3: CASSVGGKGGEAFF; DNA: TGTGCCAGCAGTGTGGGGGGAAAAGGGGGTGAAGCTTTCTTT
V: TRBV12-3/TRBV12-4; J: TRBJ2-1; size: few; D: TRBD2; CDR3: CASSILTSGGAHEQFF; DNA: TGTGCCAGCAGTATACTCACTAGCGGGGGGGCCCATGAGCAGTTCTTC
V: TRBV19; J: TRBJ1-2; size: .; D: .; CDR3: CASSIGTNYGYTF; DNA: TGTGCCAGTAGTATCGGGACCAACTATGGCTACACCTTC
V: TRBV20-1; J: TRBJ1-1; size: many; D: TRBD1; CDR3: CSAGRPDRETEAFF; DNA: TGCAGTGCTGGGCGCCCTGACAGGGAAACTGAAGCTTTCTTT